This is a list of T cell receptor beta chains from one sample in a study of type 1 regulatory T cells. A single record per CDR3 protein comes from TCRdb applying MiXCR to the reads. The top ten clones hold about 1.7% of a sample with tens of thousands of distinct CDR3 sequences, 62% of them seen once. These receptors lack a known antigen. The sequencing input was cultured non-Tr1 T cells, either the whole culture or a sorted T cell fraction (not recorded which). These receptors were obtained from a human donor in good health. Each CDR3 is given with its conserved first and last residue. A D gene is named only where the DNA matches it firmly. A row's size may be missing; if present it is once, few, many or a size class.

>TRBJ2-3|TRBV29-1|NA|13|NA
TGCAGCGAGGCAGGCGGTAGCACAGATACGCAGTATTTT
CSEAGGSTDTQYF
>TRBJ1-6|TRBV30|TRBD1|16|NA
TGTGCCTGGAGTGAAAACGGACAGGGTCTAAATTCACCCCTCCACTTT
CAWSENGQGLNSPLHF
>TRBJ2-3|TRBV3-1|NA|12|NA
TGTGCCAGCAGCCAAGAGACAGATACGCAGTATTTT
CASSQETDTQYF
>TRBJ2-2|TRBV5-4|TRBD2|17|NA
TGTGCCAGCAGCTCTCCCAATAGCGGGAGGAACACCGGGGAGCTGTTTTTT
CASSSPNSGRNTGELFF
>TRBJ2-7|TRBV14|TRBD1|17|NA
TGTGCCAGCAGCCAATCCAGGGGGACCCCACGAGTGGACGAGCAGTACTTC
CASSQSRGTPRVDEQYF
>TRBJ1-1|TRBV20-1|TRBD1|13|NA
TGCAGTGCTAGTGACACAGGGGAGGCTGAAGCTTTCTTT
CSASDTGEAEAFF
>TRBJ2-3|TRBV3-1|NA|12|NA
TGTGCCAGCAACCAAGTCGAAGATACGCAGTATTTT
CASNQVEDTQYF
>TRBJ2-1|TRBV27|NA|15|NA
TGTGCCAGCAGGTCAACTAGGAGCTCCTACAATGAGCAGTTCTTC
CASRSTRSSYNEQFF
>TRBJ2-7|TRBV4-2|TRBD2|15|few
TGTGCCAGCAGCCCAGTGGGAGGGCCAACCAGCGAGCAGTACTTC
CASSPVGGPTSEQYF
>TRBJ2-5|TRBV7-2|NA|15|NA
TGTGCCACAGGGGGGGGAGCAGGAGGTCGTGAGACCCAGTACTTC
CATGGGAGGRETQYF
>TRBJ1-2|TRBV7-8|TRBD1|17|NA
TGTGCCGGCAGCACCCGACAGGGGGACCTAGGAGGCGGTGGCTACACCTTC
CAGSTRQGDLGGGGYTF
>TRBJ1-5|TRBV5-1|TRBD1|16|NA
TGCGCCAGCAGCCCAGGCCGGACAGGGTCCAATCAGCCCCAGCATTTT
CASSPGRTGSNQPQHF
>TRBJ2-7|TRBV7-9|NA|15|NA
TGTGCCAGCAGCATTGCCGGACCAGAGGGCTACGAGCAGTACTTC
CASSIAGPEGYEQYF
>TRBJ2-1|TRBV7-2|NA|14|NA
TGTGCCAGCAGCTTATGGAGGACGGACAATGAGCAGTTCTTC
CASSLWRTDNEQFF
>TRBJ2-3|TRBV7-2|TRBD2|18|NA
TGTGCCAGCAGCACGTCTAGCGGGAGCTTGGGTCTCACAGATACGCAGTATTTT
CASSTSSGSLGLTDTQYF
>TRBJ2-2|TRBV11-2|NA|18|NA
TGTGCCAGCAGCTTACATTACTATCGACACCGAAACACCGGGGAGCTGTTTTTT
CASSLHYYRHRNTGELFF
>TRBJ2-5|TRBV20-1|NA|13|NA
TGCAGTGCTAGGTTCGAGGGAGGAGAGACCCAGTACTTC
CSARFEGGETQYF
>TRBJ2-5|TRBV5-1|TRBD2|15|NA
TGCGCCAGCAGCTTGCGGGGACTAGCGGGAGAGGCCCAGTACTTC
CASSLRGLAGEAQYF
>TRBJ2-5|TRBV7-2|NA|15|NA
TGTGCCAGCAGCCCCGAGACGACAGGGAGGGAGACCCAGTACTTC
CASSPETTGRETQYF
>TRBJ2-1|TRBV12-3/TRBV12-4|NA|12|NA
TGTGCCAGCAGTTTTGCGGACTCTGAGCAGTTCTTC
CASSFADSEQFF
>TRBJ2-1|TRBV6-1|NA|12|NA
TGTGCCAGCAGTTTTTCTCAGCATGAGCAGTTCTTC
CASSFSQHEQFF
>TRBJ1-5|TRBV5-4|NA|16|NA
TGTGCCAGCAGCCCGACAGGATCGAGAGGCAATCAGCCCCAGCATTTT
CASSPTGSRGNQPQHF
>TRBJ2-3|TRBV20-1|NA|15|once
TGCAGTGCTAGATCCCCGCTTGGGGGTAGGGATACGCAGTATTTT
CSARSPLGGRDTQYF
>TRBJ1-5|TRBV7-2|NA|15|NA
TGTGCCAGCAGCTTTGGGGCCGGACTGAATCAGCCCCAGCATTTT
CASSFGAGLNQPQHF
>TRBJ2-7|TRBV7-2|NA|17|NA
TGTGCCAGCAGGCCCGGATTCGGAACAGGGAACTTCTACGAGCAGTACTTC
CASRPGFGTGNFYEQYF
>TRBJ2-4|TRBV29-1|NA|15|NA
TGCAGCGTTGAAGTATTGCGGGGGCTGAAAAACATTCAGTACTTC
CSVEVLRGLKNIQYF
>TRBJ2-3|TRBV6-6|TRBD1|15|NA
TGTGCCAGCAGTCCCACAGGGGTCTTCACAGATACGCAGTATTTT
CASSPTGVFTDTQYF
>TRBJ2-1|TRBV20-1|TRBD2|13|few
TGCAGTGCTTCGGAGGGCCGGGGGGATGAGCAGTTCTTC
CSASEGRGDEQFF
>TRBJ2-7|TRBV27|NA|16|NA
TGTGCCAGCAGTTTCCAGCTTGTGGAGGGAAACTACGAGCAGTACTTC
CASSFQLVEGNYEQYF
>TRBJ2-6|TRBV30|NA|12|few
TGTGCCTGGAGTGTACAGGCGGACGTCCTGACTTTC
CAWSVQADVLTF
>TRBJ1-5|TRBV12-3/TRBV12-4|NA|13|NA
TGTGCCAGCAGTTTTGATCTTCATCAGCCCCAGCATTTT
CASSFDLHQPQHF
>TRBJ2-3|TRBV4-2|TRBD2|15|NA
TGTGCCAGCAGCCAACTCGAACTAGCGACAGATACGCAGTATTTT
CASSQLELATDTQYF
>TRBJ2-5|TRBV11-2|NA|14|NA
TGTGCCAGCAGCCCTAGTAACGGCCGGGTGTCCCAGTACTTC
CASSPSNGRVSQYF
>TRBJ1-5|TRBV19|NA|12|NA
TGTGCCAGTAGTCCCCAGAAACAGCCCCAGCATTTT
CASSPQKQPQHF
>TRBJ2-5|TRBV2|TRBD2|17|few
TGTGCCAGCAGTGAACTACGGACTAGCGGGAGGGGAGAGACCCAGTACTTC
CASSELRTSGRGETQYF
>TRBJ2-7|TRBV6-5|NA|15|NA
TGTGCCAGCAGCACACCAACGCAGGGCTCCTACGAGCAGTACTTC
CASSTPTQGSYEQYF
>TRBJ2-7|TRBV7-2|TRBD2|15|NA
TGTGCCAGCAGCTCCCTAGCGGGAGGGCCGTACGAGCAGTACTTC
CASSSLAGGPYEQYF
>TRBJ2-5|TRBV10-3|TRBD2|14|few
TGTGCCACTCGGACTAGCGGGAATGATGAGACCCAGTACTTC
CATRTSGNDETQYF
>TRBJ2-2|TRBV5-1|TRBD2|13|few
TGCGCCAGCAGCCTAGGACTAGCGGTCGAGCTGTTTTTT
CASSLGLAVELFF
>TRBJ2-3|TRBV6-5|TRBD1|14|NA
TGTGCCAGCACGAGACACAGGGGGCCAGATACGCAGTATTTT
CASTRHRGPDTQYF
>TRBJ2-3|TRBV7-8|NA|16|NA
TGTGCCAGCAGCTTAGCGACACCGGGACACACAGATACGCAGTATTTT
CASSLATPGHTDTQYF
>TRBJ2-7|TRBV11-2|NA|15|NA
TGTGCCAGCAGCTTAGTCCAGGGTCTAGGGTACGAGCAGTACTTC
CASSLVQGLGYEQYF
>TRBJ1-2|TRBV7-2|NA|14|NA
TGTGCCAGCAGCTTAGTTACGGGGTCCTATGGCTACACCTTC
CASSLVTGSYGYTF